The clone carrying this T cell receptor (beta chain) has ten or more counts. Its antigen is not known. This sample is drawn from a study of T cell repertoires in cytomegalovirus infection. The overall study: Through public TCR beta signatures, both CMV infection and matching HLA type were indicated. Study observations and caveats: Within the response measured ex vivo, HLA-C-restricted CMV-specific TCR beta clonotypes were dominant.

MiXCR was run by TCRdb on the reads, yielding one entry per CDR3 protein. The sample has 150,000 to 200,000 distinct CDR3 sequences; about 20% are singletons. V trimming: 2 bases; J trimming: 4 bases; junction bases outside the gene matches: 0. The germline CDR1 and CDR2 sequences are MDHEN and SYDVKM. This CDR3 contains 13 residues. Sequenced: PBMCs. The chain employs TRBV28 and TRBJ1-2; 8 bases agree with TRBD1. The source is a human donor in good health (CMV status not recorded). Some clones in this sample may be carry-over from other donors' samples. CDR3 region: CASSLGTGYGYTF. CDR3 sequence (DNA): TGTGCCAGCAGTTTAGGGACAGGCTATGGCTACACCTTC.